A single sample is the source of the 14 T cell receptor beta chains below, sequenced in a study of response to subunit inactivated influenza vaccine. MiXCR, run by TCRdb on the RT-PCR reads, gives a single entry per CDR3 protein. The sample lists around 480,000 distinct CDR3 sequences; approximately 16% were seen once. The specimen comprised CD4+ T cells sorted from PBMCs, sampled around 25 months after vaccination. These receptors were taken from a man aged 45 to 70 who received an inactivated influenza vaccine.

In its sample, this clonotype was seen a few times. V usage is TRBV29-1 and J usage is TRBJ2-1; TRBD2 aligns across 11 bases. CDR3 length: 16 residues. Per the germline V gene, CDR1 is SQVTM and CDR2 is ANQGSEA. V dropped 3 bases and J dropped 2; count of bases not matched to a gene: 6. DNA for the CDR3: TGCAGCGTTGAGAGGGGACTAGCGGACCCCTACAATGAGCAGTTCTTC. Residues: CSVERGLADPYNEQFF.

The table lists this clonotype with many counts. One end of the junction varies from germline; a read error may be responsible. This rearrangement joins TRBV20-1 to TRBJ2-1; D may correspond to TRBD1 or TRBD2 (5 bases each). Germline-derived CDR1 and CDR2 are DFQATT and SNEGSKA (reference sequence). This CDR3 spans 14 amino acids. CDR3 DNA: TGCAGTGCCAGAGGGGTAAACTCCTACAATGAGCAGTTCTTC. It specifies CSARGVNSYNEQFF.

V and J are TRBV12-5 and TRBJ2-3; the match to TRBD1 covers 9 bases. V dropped 5 bases and J dropped 2; count of bases not matched to a gene: 17. There are 19 residues in the CDR3. Germline V CDR1 and CDR2: LGHNT, FRNRAP. The DNA for the CDR3 is TGTGCTAGTGGTGTCTCCGGGACAGGGTACAACACACACACAGATACGCAGTATTTT. The encoded protein is CASGVSGTGYNTHTDTQYF.

The V call is TRBV18, the J call TRBJ1-5; D perhaps matches TRBD1 (5 bases). V lost 3 bases and J lost 2, with 11 bases in between. This CDR3 contains 15 residues. Germline lookup yields CDR1 KGHSH and CDR2 LQKENI. CDR3 sequence: CASSPTEYGNQPQHF. CDR3 coding DNA: TGTGCCAGCTCACCGACAGAATATGGCAATCAGCCCCAGCATTTT.

This clonotype was detected a few times. The chain couples TRBV12-3 or TRBV12-4 to TRBJ2-1; 8 positions match TRBD2. V was pared by 9 bases and J by 6 bases, with 10 bases of the junction left unmatched. The CDR3 extends over 14 amino acids. DNA for the CDR3: TGTGCCAGTGGCGCCGGGGGGGCCACCAATGAGCAGTTCTTC. Translation: CASGAGGATNEQFF.

The chain recombines TRBV6-5 with TRBJ2-3, with 11 bases that match TRBD2. V shed 0 bases, J shed 6 bases, and the junction held 11 bases outside the gene matches. This CDR3 spans 18 amino acids. The germline gives CDR1 MNHEY, CDR2 SVGAGI. CDR3 bases: TGTGCCAGCAGTTACTCGAGGCCCCTAGCGGGGGGAACGGATACGCAGTATTTT. This codes for CASSYSRPLAGGTDTQYF.

There are a few counts of this clonotype. V usage is TRBV6-2 or TRBV6-3 and J usage is TRBJ2-1; D uncertain. CDR1 is MNHEY and CDR2 is SVGEGT in the germline V gene. This CDR3 region has 12 residues. Trimming stripped 5 bases from V and 7 bases from J, with 9 bases between. CDR3 bases: TGTGCCAGCAGTCGCTGGGAAAATGAGCAGTTCTTC. The encoded protein is CASSRWENEQFF.

The V and J genes are TRBV30 and TRBJ2-1, with TRBD2 matching over 16 bases. V was clipped by 5 bases and J by 8 bases; unmatched bases: 9. The V gene's germline CDR1 is GTSNPN and CDR2 SVGIG (reference sequence). The CDR3 is made up of 16 amino acids. CDR3 amino acids: CAWGTSGRARGDEQFF. CDR3 DNA: TGTGCCTGGGGGACTAGCGGGAGGGCCCGTGGCGATGAGCAGTTCTTC.

The rearrangement joins TRBV12-3 or TRBV12-4 to TRBJ1-1, with TRBD1 matching over 7 bases. Trimming cost V 6 bases and J 6 bases; bases outside gene matches: 7. The CDR3 is 13 residues long. The CDR3 reads CASSHRGRPEAFF. The CDR3 bases are TGTGCCAGCAGCCACAGGGGCCGTCCTGAAGCTTTCTTT.

This clonotype was detected a few times. The V call is TRBV4-3, the J call TRBJ1-2, with D hard to call. V gave up 0 bases and J gave up 3 bases, with 20 bases separating them. The CDR3 sequence is 18 residues long. In germline, CDR1 is LGHNA, CDR2 YSLEER. The CDR3 nucleotides read TGCGCCAGCAGCCAAGATTTCACTTTTCCGGGGTATGACTATGGCTACACCTTC. Amino acid sequence: CASSQDFTFPGYDYGYTF.

In its sample, this clonotype was seen a few times. The genes are TRBV7-9 and TRBJ1-4; the D gene is possibly TRBD1 (5 bases). V was pared by 4 bases and J by 11 bases, with 23 bases between. The CDR3 length is 16 residues. Germline V lookup: CDR1 SEHNR, CDR2 FQNEAQ (reference sequence). The CDR3 sequence: CASSSSGEGGRGKLFF. For the CDR3, the DNA is TGTGCCAGCAGCTCCTCGGGGGAAGGAGGTAGAGGCAAACTGTTTTTT.

This clonotype was counted once. This may be a read error: a much more frequent sequence differs by one nucleotide. The chain is built from TRBV12-3 or TRBV12-4 and TRBJ2-1; 10 bases agree with TRBD1. The CDR3 is 11 amino acids. The CDR3: CASSQDRGQSF. As DNA, the CDR3 is TGTGCCAGCAGTCAAGACAGGGGGCAGTCCTTC.

The chain employs TRBV14 and TRBJ2-1, with a weak D call TRBD2 (5 bases). The ends were cut back, 4 bases at V and 10 bases at J, with 17 bases in the middle. The CDR3 spans 14 residues. Germline V gene data show CDR1 as SGHDN and CDR2 as FVKESK. The CDR3 here is CASSPPHLAPEQFF. DNA of the CDR3: TGTGCCAGCAGCCCGCCACATTTAGCGCCGGAGCAGTTCTTC.

This sequence joins TRBV20-1 and TRBJ2-2, with 12 bases identical to TRBD2. The J segment lost 4 bases and the V segment lost 6 bases, leaving 9 bases of the junction unmatched. This CDR3 is built from 16 residues. Germline V gene lookup returns CDR1 DFQATT and CDR2 SNEGSKA (reference sequence). CDR3 sequence reads: CSARRLAGEGTGELFF. The DNA of the CDR3 is TGCAGTGCCCGACGACTAGCGGGGGAGGGCACCGGGGAGCTGTTTTTT.